Below, 30 T cell receptor beta chains from the same sample are listed, as sequenced in a study of T cells expressing NK-cell markers. TCRdb re-called the 5' RACE reads; one entry per CDR3 protein, DNA not given. In all, the sample yields fewer than 400,000 distinct CDR3 sequences. Sequenced: blood T cells: a sorted CD56 or NKG2C T cell subset, CD4+ or CD8+ T cells, or bulk PBMC T cells (not recorded which). Receptor source: a man aged 18-70 years in good health.

The gene calls are TRBV5-1 and TRBJ2-1; TCRdb calls TRBD1, which cannot be checked without DNA. Germline assignment: CDR1 SGHRS and CDR2 YFSETQ. The CDR3 is made up of 16 amino acids. The CDR3: CASTPGGRGRYNEQFF.

The chain carries TRBV10-3 and TRBJ2-7; TCRdb calls TRBD1, which cannot be checked without DNA. Germline V CDR1 and CDR2: ENHRY, SYGVKD. CDR3 size: 16 residues. The CDR3 region is CAISVGTGLIFHEQYF.

The rearrangement links TRBV4-1 to TRBJ2-2; absent DNA, TCRdb's TRBD1 call cannot be checked. The CDR3 totals 17 residues. Germline V gene sequence: CDR1 MGHRA, CDR2 YSYEKL. The CDR3 spells CASSQRRGTGDTGELFF.

V and J are TRBV5-1 and TRBJ2-5; TCRdb reports TRBD2, a call that lacks DNA to check it against. This CDR3 is 16 amino acids long. CDR1 is SGHRS and CDR2 is YFSETQ in the germline V gene. This CDR3 is CASSLGGLAGYETQYF.

The V gene is TRBV29-1, the J gene TRBJ2-5; TCRdb picks TRBD1, but there is no DNA to check that call. CDR1 and CDR2 (germline): SQVTM, ANQGSEA. This CDR3 region has 16 residues. CDR3 residues: CSVDGVSNRVSETQYF.

The J gene is TRBJ1-2, the V gene TRBV14; TCRdb proposes TRBD1, but this gene call is untestable without DNA. The V gene's germline CDR1 is SGHDN and CDR2 FVKESK. The CDR3 consists of 13 residues. The CDR3 reads CASSQSRRYGYTF.

The chain uses TRBV11-2 and TRBJ1-2; as DNA is missing, the TRBD1 call by TCRdb cannot be tested. This CDR3 region has 16 residues. Germline V gene lookup returns CDR1 SGHAT and CDR2 FQNNGV. The CDR3 sequence is CASSTVTGAGNYGYTF.

This sequence joins TRBV27 and TRBJ2-5; TCRdb names TRBD1, which stays unverified in the absence of DNA. There are 13 residues in the CDR3. Germline CDR1 is MNHEY and CDR2 is SMNVEV (reference sequence). CDR3 sequence reads: CASSLLGGETQYF.

V usage is TRBV7-2 and J usage is TRBJ2-7; TCRdb's assignment of TRBD2 cannot be checked, as there is no DNA. The CDR3 is 15 residues long. Germline CDR1 and CDR2: SGHTA and FQGNSA. The chain's CDR3 is CASSLVEGRKNAQYF.

The V gene is TRBV5-1, the J gene TRBJ1-1; the TRBD1 assignment by TCRdb is unverifiable without DNA. Per the germline V gene, CDR1 is SGHRS and CDR2 is YFSETQ. This CDR3 comprises 16 residues. Here the CDR3 reads CASSLEGRRPGTEAFF.

The gene calls are TRBV15 and TRBJ1-6; TCRdb proposes TRBD1, but this gene call is untestable without DNA. The CDR3 spans 14 residues. Germline V CDR1 and CDR2: LNHNV, YYDKDF (reference sequence). CDR3 in amino acids: CATTGGQGHSPLHF.

The chain recombines TRBV3-1 with TRBJ1-2. The V gene's germline CDR1 is LGHDT and CDR2 YNNKEL (reference sequence). This CDR3 region has 15 residues. CDR3 sequence: CASSQAEGTGYGYTF.

The V gene is TRBV15, the J gene TRBJ1-3; as DNA is missing, the TRBD1 call by TCRdb cannot be tested. CDR3 length equals 16 residues. Germline assignment: CDR1 LNHNV and CDR2 YYDKDF (reference sequence). This chain's CDR3 is CATRRGTGSSGNTIYF.

V and J are TRBV30 and TRBJ1-6; no DNA is available, so the TRBD1 call from TCRdb remains unchecked. The germline gives CDR1 GTSNPN, CDR2 SVGIG (reference sequence). CDR3 length equals 15 residues. CDR3 protein: CAWSPWGAGNSPLHF. Using reference TRBV30 and TRBJ1-6 for the parts outside the CDR3, the full variable domain is SQTIHQWPATLVQPVGSPLSLECTVEGTSNPNLYWYRQAAGRGLQLLFYSVGIGQISSEVPQNLSASRPQDRQFILSSKKLLLSDSGFYLCAWSPWGAGNSPLHFGNGTRLTVT.

This chain uses TRBV28 with TRBJ2-7; TCRdb designates TRBD1, a call that cannot be tested without DNA. The CDR3 contains 16 residues. In germline, CDR1 is MDHEN, CDR2 SYDVKM. CDR3 region: CASCPSGTGKIYEQYF.

The chain recombines TRBV29-1 with TRBJ1-5; TCRdb returns TRBD1, unconfirmable since there is no DNA. The CDR3 is 15 residues long. The germline V gene encodes CDR1 SQVTM and CDR2 ANQGSEA. The CDR3 sequence: CSVGTDAYSNQPQHF.

The chain joins TRBV18 to TRBJ1-2. Per germline, CDR1 KGHSH and CDR2 LQKENI. The CDR3 is 14 amino acids. The CDR3: CASSPTGTADGYTF.

The gene calls are TRBV7-9 and TRBJ2-3; the D call of TRBD2 rests on TCRdb alone, since no DNA is present to check it. The CDR3 sequence is 16 residues long. Per the germline V gene, CDR1 is SEHNR and CDR2 is FQNEAQ (reference sequence). The CDR3 protein is CASSSYKASGPDTQYF. The whole variable domain, remainder taken from reference TRBV7-9 and TRBJ2-3, is DTGVSQNPRHKITKRGQNVTFRCDPISEHNRLYWYRQTLGQGPEFLTYFQNEAQLEKSRLLSDRFSAERPKGSFSTLEIQRTEQGDSAMYLCASSSYKASGPDTQYFGPGTRLTVL.

This sequence joins TRBV7-9 and TRBJ2-1; TCRdb indicates TRBD2, and absent DNA this call remains unverified. Per the germline V gene, CDR1 is SEHNR and CDR2 is FQNEAQ (reference sequence). The CDR3 sequence is 16 residues long. Here the CDR3 reads CASSLPRRGGSLEQFF.

The chain couples TRBV2 to TRBJ2-3; lacking DNA, the TRBD2 call made by TCRdb goes unchecked. In germline, CDR1 is SNHLY, CDR2 FYNNEI. The CDR3 runs 17 residues. The CDR3 sequence: CASSELTSGGSTDTQYF. The full variable domain, completed using reference TRBV2 and TRBJ2-3, is EPEVTQTPSHQVTQMGQEVILRCVPISNHLYFYWYRQILGQKVEFLVSFYNNEISEKSEIFDDQFSVERPDGSNFTLKIRSTKLEDSAMYFCASSELTSGGSTDTQYFGPGTRLTVL.

The chain links TRBV4-2 to TRBJ2-7. The germline V gene encodes CDR1 LGHNA and CDR2 YNFKEQ. The CDR3 is made up of 15 amino acids. The CDR3 here is CASSQDFTAFYEQYF.

The J gene is TRBJ1-6, the V gene TRBV2. This CDR3 region has 15 residues. Per the germline V gene, CDR1 is SNHLY and CDR2 is FYNNEI. CDR3 residues: CASSDRSSYNSPLHF.

The V gene is TRBV2, the J gene TRBJ2-3; lacking DNA, the TRBD2 call made by TCRdb goes unchecked. In germline, CDR1 is SNHLY, CDR2 FYNNEI. The CDR3 totals 12 residues. CDR3 region: CASRKGGDTQYF.

V gene TRBV6-1 combines with J gene TRBJ2-5. CDR1 is MNHNS and CDR2 is SASEGT in the germline V gene. The CDR3 consists of 12 residues. CDR3 residues: CASSQAGETQYF.

CDR3 region: CSARDVRTGGNNSPLHF. This sequence joins TRBV20-1 and TRBJ1-6; without DNA, the TCRdb call of TRBD1 cannot be checked. The CDR3 sequence is 17 residues long. The germline V gene encodes CDR1 DFQATT and CDR2 SNEGSKA (reference sequence).

The rearrangement links TRBV4-1 to TRBJ2-1. There are 15 residues in the CDR3. Germline CDR1 and CDR2: MGHRA and YSYEKL. The CDR3: CASSKGLGSYNEQFF.

This chain connects TRBV2 to TRBJ2-7. CDR1 is SNHLY and CDR2 is FYNNEI in the germline V gene. The CDR3 totals 13 residues. CDR3 protein: CASSVVAGGEQYF.

The V gene is TRBV6-5, the J gene TRBJ1-4. This CDR3 spans 12 amino acids. The germline V gene has CDR1 MNHEY and CDR2 SVGAGI. CDR3 region: CASSAMNEKLFF.

This chain joins TRBV18 and TRBJ2-7; the D gene TCRdb calls, TRBD1, cannot be checked with no DNA. The CDR3 spans 14 residues. CDR1 and CDR2 (germline): KGHSH, LQKENI. The CDR3 loop is CASSPAPGVDEQYF.

This chain connects TRBV6-6 to TRBJ1-4; TCRdb outputs TRBD1, but without DNA this stays unchecked. Germline CDR1 MNHNY, CDR2 SVGAGI (reference sequence). The CDR3 runs to 13 residues. CDR3 loop: CATIQGSNEKLFF.